This is a list of T cell receptor beta chains from one sample in a study of blood T cell repertoires in COVID-19. This table comes from immunoSEQ multiplex PCR, and its TCRdb copy is limited to in-frame clones, with some not included. Of 180,000 or so clones in the sample, approximately 88% were seen once. Source material: peripheral blood. The source is a woman between 25 and 40 years old with acute or convalescent COVID-19. Each CDR3 is given with its conserved first and last residue. The order of the fields is V gene, D gene, clone size, J gene, CDR3 protein, CDR3 DNA. The D gene is left open where the match is weak. The size of a clone is reported for some rows only, either as once, few or many, or as a class for expanded clones.

>TRBV19|-|-|TRBJ1-4
CASRVTATNEKLFF
TGTGCCAGTAGGGTCACTGCAACTAATGAAAAACTGTTTTTT
>TRBV7-2|TRBD1|-|TRBJ1-5
CASSLDRGTDLPQHF
TGTGCCAGCAGCTTAGACCGGGGGACAGACCTGCCCCAGCATTTT
>TRBV28|-|-|TRBJ2-7
CASTGSYEQYF
TGTGCCAGCACGGGTTCCTACGAGCAGTACTTC
>TRBV6-6|TRBD1|few|TRBJ1-2
CASSSTGRPPYTF
TGTGCCAGCAGTTCGACAGGGAGGCCGCCGTACACCTTC
>TRBV28|-|few|TRBJ2-1
CASSEVTNEQFF
TGTGCCAGCAGTGAGGTAACCAATGAGCAGTTCTTC
>TRBV5-1|-|-|TRBJ2-3
CASSTGSSDTQYF
TGCGCCAGCAGCACCGGGAGTTCGGATACGCAGTATTTT
>TRBV5-1|-|once|TRBJ1-4
CASSSATGKTGEKLFF
TGCGCCAGCAGCTCTGCGACCGGGAAGACTGGCGAAAAACTGTTTTTT
>TRBV11-1|-|-|TRBJ2-3
CASSKVQGMTDTQYF
TGTGCCAGCAGCAAAGTACAGGGTATGACAGATACGCAGTATTTT
>TRBV11-2|-|-|TRBJ1-4
CASSLEGADEKLFF
TGTGCCAGCAGCTTAGAGGGAGCGGATGAAAAACTGTTTTTT
>TRBV6-2/TRBV6-3|TRBD2|-|TRBJ2-4
CASSYSPGTTNIQYF
TGTGCCAGCAGTTACTCCCCCGGGACTACAAACATTCAGTACTTC
>TRBV3-1/TRBV3-2|-|-|TRBJ2-3
CASSQLETDQYF
TGTGCCAGCAGCCAACTCGAGACAGACCAGTATTTT
>TRBV7-2|TRBD1|-|TRBJ1-2
CASSLVARTGVYGYTF
TGTGCCAGCAGCTTAGTCGCCCGGACAGGGGTCTATGGCTACACCTTC
>TRBV10-3|TRBD2|once|TRBJ2-3
CAISRTSGSYTDTQYF
TGTGCCATCAGCCGAACTAGCGGGAGTTACACAGATACGCAGTATTTT
>TRBV2|-|-|TRBJ1-1
CATKKGVTEAFF
TGTGCCACCAAGAAAGGGGTCACTGAAGCTTTCTTT
>TRBV5-1|-|-|TRBJ1-1
CASSLTGMNTEAFF
TGCGCCAGCAGCTTGACAGGAATGAACACTGAAGCTTTCTTT
>TRBV28|-|few|TRBJ2-1
CASSGTPYLNEQFF
TGTGCCAGCAGTGGGACTCCTTACCTCAATGAGCAGTTCTTC
>TRBV7-2|-|-|TRBJ2-4
CASSLASGTRFQYF
TGTGCCAGCAGCTTAGCTAGCGGAACCAGATTTCAGTACTTC
>TRBV28|-|-|TRBJ2-5
CAGARGGSGETQYF
TGTGCCGGGGCCCGGGGCGGTAGCGGAGAGACCCAGTACTTC
>TRBV30|-|-|TRBJ2-7
CAWSPNRQEPYF
TGTGCCTGGAGCCCAAACCGACAGGAACCGTACTTC
>TRBV5-1|TRBD2|-|TRBJ2-1
CASSFASGSHNEQFF
TGCGCCAGCAGCTTCGCTAGCGGGAGTCACAATGAGCAGTTCTTC
>TRBV6-5|TRBD1|-|TRBJ1-1
CASRGQGSPGEAFF
TGTGCCAGCAGAGGACAGGGCTCGCCTGGGGAAGCTTTCTTT
>TRBV3-1/TRBV3-2|-|-|TRBJ2-5
CASSSPLARETQYF
TGTGCCAGCAGCTCTCCCCTAGCTCGGGAGACCCAGTACTTC
>TRBV7-9|TRBD2|once|TRBJ2-1
CIAGGPGNEQFF
TGCATAGCGGGAGGGCCGGGCAATGAGCAGTTCTTC
>TRBV7-6|-|-|TRBJ2-5
CASSLSWVGALQETQYF
TGTGCCAGCAGCTTAAGTTGGGTAGGGGCCTTACAAGAGACCCAGTACTTC
>TRBV18|-|-|TRBJ2-5
CASSPPGLQETQYF
TGTGCCAGCTCACCACCGGGCTTACAAGAGACCCAGTACTTC
>TRBV27|TRBD2|-|TRBJ2-7
CASSRGLGSYEQYF
TGTGCCAGCAGCCGGGGACTAGGTTCCTACGAGCAGTACTTC
>TRBV12-3/TRBV12-4|-|few|TRBJ1-5
CASSLPLGPQHF
TGTGCCAGCAGTTTACCCCTCGGGCCCCAGCATTTT
>TRBV19|-|-|TRBJ2-1
CASSPTTLTFHEQFF
TGTGCCAGTAGTCCAACTACCCTGACCTTCCATGAGCAGTTCTTC
>TRBV6-5|-|-|TRBJ2-1
CASSSQPAYEQFF
TGTGCCAGCAGTTCTCAACCCGCGTATGAGCAGTTCTTC
>TRBV29-1|TRBD2|-|TRBJ2-7
CSVEDRASGRDEQYF
TGCAGCGTTGAAGATCGGGCTAGCGGGAGGGACGAGCAGTACTTC
>TRBV10-2|-|-|TRBJ2-7
CAVAQGGEQYF
TGCGCGGTAGCTCAAGGAGGCGAGCAGTACTTC
>TRBV19|-|-|TRBJ1-5
CASSIDHRNRQPQHF
TGTGCCAGTAGTATAGATCACAGAAATAGACAGCCCCAGCATTTT
>TRBV28|-|-|TRBJ1-1
CASSSPREAFF
TGTGCCAGCAGTTCTCCGAGGGAAGCTTTCTTT
>TRBV3-1/TRBV3-2|-|-|TRBJ1-5
CASSQDYGRQPQHF
TGTGCCAGCAGCCAAGATTATGGGAGACAGCCCCAGCATTTT
>TRBV5-6|TRBD2|-|TRBJ2-5
CASSVGVRGGPGETQYF
TGTGCCAGCTCCGTTGGCGTCCGGGGAGGGCCTGGAGAGACCCAGTACTTC
>TRBV5-4|-|-|TRBJ2-7
CASTFRGGRGDEQYF
TGTGCCAGCACCTTTCGCGGGGGCCGGGGGGACGAGCAGTACTTC
>TRBV24-1|TRBD1|-|TRBJ2-1
CATSDPGTGFTFF
TGTGCCACCAGTGACCCAGGGACAGGCTTTACGTTCTTC
>TRBV6-1|TRBD1|-|TRBJ1-2
CASSEAGGSYGYTF
TGTGCCAGCAGTGAGGCAGGGGGAAGCTATGGCTACACCTTC
>TRBV2|-|-|TRBJ2-7
CASSPLYEQYF
TGTGCCAGCAGCCCTCTTTACGAGCAGTACTTC
>TRBV5-1|-|-|TRBJ2-5
CASSLDGETQYF
TGCGCCAGCAGCTTGGACGGGGAGACCCAGTACTTC
>TRBV27|TRBD1|-|TRBJ2-1
CASRRQGAYNEQFF
TGTGCCAGCAGGAGACAGGGGGCCTACAATGAGCAGTTCTTC
>TRBV2|-|-|TRBJ1-5
CASSEAGGRPQHF
TGTGCCAGCAGTGAAGCCGGAGGGAGGCCCCAGCATTTT